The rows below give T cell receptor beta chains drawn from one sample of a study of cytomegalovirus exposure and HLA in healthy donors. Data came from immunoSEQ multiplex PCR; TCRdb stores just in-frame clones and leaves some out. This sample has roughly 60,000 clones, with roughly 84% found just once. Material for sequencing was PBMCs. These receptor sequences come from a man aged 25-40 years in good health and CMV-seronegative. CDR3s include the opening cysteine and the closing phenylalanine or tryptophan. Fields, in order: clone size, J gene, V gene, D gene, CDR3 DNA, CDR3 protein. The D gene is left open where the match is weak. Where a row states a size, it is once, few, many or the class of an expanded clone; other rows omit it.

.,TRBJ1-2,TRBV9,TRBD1,TGTGCCAGCAGCGTAGGGACAGGGTTCAACTATGGCTACACCTTC,CASSVGTGFNYGYTF
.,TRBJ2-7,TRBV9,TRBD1,TGTGCCAGCAGCGCCGGGACAGACTACGAGCAGTACTTC,CASSAGTDYEQYF
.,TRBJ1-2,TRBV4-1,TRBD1,TGCGCCAGCAGCCTTGGGACAGGGGGACTTAACTATGGCTACACCTTC,CASSLGTGGLNYGYTF
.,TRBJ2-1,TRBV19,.,TGTGCCAGTAGTATGGAGTTAGCAGTTTACAATGAGCAGTTCTTC,CASSMELAVYNEQFF
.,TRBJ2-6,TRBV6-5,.,TGTGCCACCCTAGGAACCTCTGGGGCCAACGTCCTGACTTTC,CATLGTSGANVLTF
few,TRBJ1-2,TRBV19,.,TGTGCCAGCCGGCGGGAGTGGGATGGCTACACCTTC,CASRREWDGYTF
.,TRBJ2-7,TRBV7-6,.,TGTGCCAGCAGCTCTTCACTCGAGCAGTACTTC,CASSSSLEQYF
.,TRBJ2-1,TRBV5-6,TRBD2,TGTGCCAGCAGCTTCCTTCGCGGGGGGGCGTTTGAGCAGTTCTTC,CASSFLRGGAFEQFF
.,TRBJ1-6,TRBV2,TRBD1,TGTGCCAGCAGTTCAAGGTTGACAGGGGGTAATTCACCCCTCCACTTT,CASSSRLTGGNSPLHF
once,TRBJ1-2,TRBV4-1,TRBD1,TGCGCCAGCAGCCAAGATCGAGGACAGGGGGGCTACTATGGCTACACCTTC,CASSQDRGQGGYYGYTF
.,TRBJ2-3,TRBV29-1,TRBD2,TGCAGCGTTAAGGCGGGAGGATCAGATACGCAGTATTTT,CSVKAGGSDTQYF
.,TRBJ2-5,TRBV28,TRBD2,TGTGCCAGCAGTTTGGGGACTAGCGGGAGGTTGCAAGAGACCCAGTACTTC,CASSLGTSGRLQETQYF
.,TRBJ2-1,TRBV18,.,TGTGCCAGCTCACCAGGGCAGGGGACCTACAATGAGCAGTTCTTC,CASSPGQGTYNEQFF
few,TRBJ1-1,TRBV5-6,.,TGTGCCAGCAGTTGGCGGGGGGGGCCTTCTGAAGCTTTCTTT,CASSWRGGPSEAFF
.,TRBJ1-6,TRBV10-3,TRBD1,TGTGCCATCAGTGACGCCCTTGACAGGGGAACTTCACCCCTCCACTTT,CAISDALDRGTSPLHF
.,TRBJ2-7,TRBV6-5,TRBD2,TGTGCCAGCAGTTACGGACTAGCGGGATCCTACGAGCAGTACTTC,CASSYGLAGSYEQYF
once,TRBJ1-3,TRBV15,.,TGTGCCACCAGCAGAGCAGGTTCTGGAAACACCATATATTTT,CATSRAGSGNTIYF
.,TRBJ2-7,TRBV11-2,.,TGTGCCAGCAGCTTAAAGGTTGGGCGAACCTTCTACGAGCAGTACTTC,CASSLKVGRTFYEQYF